This T cell receptor (beta chain) was recorded in a study of cytomegalovirus exposure and HLA in healthy donors. Concerning this clone itself: Its matching antigen is unknown.

Primers included in the PCR were 60 Vbeta and 13 Jbeta primers. Profiling relied on immunoSEQ multiplex PCR, and the TCRdb table lists in-frame clones only, not all of them. Of some 110,000 clones in the sample, about 83% were seen once. Trimming took 2 bases from V and 7 from J, leaving 9 bases between them. The CDR3 runs 13 residues. Germline CDR1 MNHEY, CDR2 SMNVEV (reference sequence). Overall study results and limits: Usually a TCR sequence was rare, but some public TCRs were found in many donors. TCR beta sequences reportedly predicted most subjects' HLA-A and HLA-B alleles accurately.

These donors, healthy bone marrow donors, were studied. Input material: PBMCs. This TCR came from a man between 18 and 29 years old in good health and CMV-seronegative. The V gene is TRBV27, the J gene TRBJ1-5, with D possibly matching TRBD1 (5 bases). The CDR3 DNA reads TGTGCCAGCAGTTTACAGGGTCTACAGCCCCAGCATTTT. Translated, it gives CASSLQGLQPQHF.